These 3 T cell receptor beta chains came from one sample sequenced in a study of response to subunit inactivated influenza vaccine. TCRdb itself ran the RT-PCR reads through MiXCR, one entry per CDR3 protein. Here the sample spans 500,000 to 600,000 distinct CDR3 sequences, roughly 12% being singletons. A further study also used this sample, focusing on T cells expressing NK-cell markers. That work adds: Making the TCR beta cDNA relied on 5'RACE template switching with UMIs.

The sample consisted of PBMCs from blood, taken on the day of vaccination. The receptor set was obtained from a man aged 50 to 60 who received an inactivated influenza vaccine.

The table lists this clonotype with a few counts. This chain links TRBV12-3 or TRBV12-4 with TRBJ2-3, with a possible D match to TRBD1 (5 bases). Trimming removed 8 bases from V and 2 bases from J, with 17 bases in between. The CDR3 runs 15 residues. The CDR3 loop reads CASLLTLGHTDTQYF. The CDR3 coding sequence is TGTGCCAGCCTTTTAACCCTAGGACACACAGATACGCAGTATTTT.

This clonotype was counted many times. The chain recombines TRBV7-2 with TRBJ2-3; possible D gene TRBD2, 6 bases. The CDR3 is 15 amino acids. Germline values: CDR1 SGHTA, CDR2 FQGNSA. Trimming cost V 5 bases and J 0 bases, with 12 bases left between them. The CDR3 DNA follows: TGTGCCAGCAGCACCTCCGGGACTAGCACAGATACGCAGTATTTT. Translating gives CASSTSGTSTDTQYF. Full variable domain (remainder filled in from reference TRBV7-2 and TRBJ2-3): GAGVSQSPSNKVTEKGKDVELRCDPISGHTALYWYRQSLGQGLEFLIYFQGNSAPDKSGLPSDRFSAERTGGSVSTLTIQRTQQEDSAVYLCASSTSGTSTDTQYFGPGTRLTVL.

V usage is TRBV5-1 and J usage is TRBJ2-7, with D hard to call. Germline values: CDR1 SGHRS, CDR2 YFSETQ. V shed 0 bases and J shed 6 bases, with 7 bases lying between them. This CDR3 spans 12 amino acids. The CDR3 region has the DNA TGCGCCAGCAGCTTGGTTGGGCCCGAGCAGTACTTC. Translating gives CASSLVGPEQYF.